The 22 T cell receptor beta chains in this list originate from one sample, sequenced in a study of T cell responses to AZD1222 COVID-19 vaccine. Sequencing was performed with immunoSEQ multiplex PCR; in TCRdb, only in-frame clones are kept and a portion is missing. The profile shows around 80,000 clones, 90% of them singletons. Sequences were derived from peripheral blood, sampled on day 0 of AZD1222 vaccination. The receptors were gathered from an adult in good health.

The chain carries TRBV5-1 and TRBJ2-1; D is unclear. Trimming stripped 3 bases from V and 0 bases from J, with 10 bases between. Germline loops: CDR1 SGHRS, CDR2 YFSETQ. The CDR3 is 15 residues long. CDR3 loop: CASSWRVSSYNEQFF. In nucleotides, the CDR3 is TGCGCCAGCAGCTGGCGCGTAAGCTCCTACAATGAGCAGTTCTTC.

The chain uses TRBV4-1 and TRBJ2-1, with 13 bases fitting TRBD2. Germline-derived CDR1 and CDR2 are MGHRA and YSYEKL. V dropped 0 bases and J dropped 14; count of bases not matched to a gene: 10. CDR3 length: 16 residues. CDR3 sequence reads: CASSQDPGLAGLSKFF. In nucleotides, the CDR3 is TGCGCCAGCAGCCAAGATCCGGGACTAGCGGGGCTCAGTAAGTTCTTC.

J is TRBJ2-3 and V is TRBV3-1 (or the pseudogene TRBV3-2); TRBD1 matches 7 bases. The trim removed 4 bases at V and 2 bases at J, leaving 3 bases unmatched. The CDR3 has 14 amino acids. The germline V gene encodes CDR1 LGHDT and CDR2 YNNKEL (reference sequence). The CDR3 region has the DNA TGTGCCAGCAGCCGGGACAGCAACACAGATACGCAGTATTTT. Protein: CASSRDSNTDTQYF.

This chain uses TRBV5-6 with TRBJ1-2, with D maybe TRBD1 (5 bases). There are 13 residues in the CDR3. From germline, CDR1 is SGHDT and CDR2 YYEEEE. Trimming stripped 0 bases from V and 7 bases from J, with 10 bases between. This CDR3 reads CASSLGRESGYTF. CDR3 bases: TGTGCCAGCAGCTTGGGCAGGGAAAGTGGCTACACCTTC.

The J gene is TRBJ2-1, the V gene TRBV27; D is unclear. The V and J ends lost 7 bases and 4 bases respectively, with 20 bases between them. The V gene's germline CDR1 is MNHEY and CDR2 SMNVEV (reference sequence). The CDR3 is 16 residues long. Here the CDR3 reads CASTLTPFMLYNEQFF. CDR3 DNA: TGTGCCAGCACCCTCACCCCGTTCATGCTATACAATGAGCAGTTCTTC.

The genes are TRBV7-2 and TRBJ1-5; 9 bases fit TRBD1. Germline assignment: CDR1 SGHTA and CDR2 FQGNSA. The ends lost 4 bases at V and 6 bases at J; junction bases unmatched: 4. The CDR3 length is 14 residues. The CDR3 DNA reads TGTGCCAGCAGCTGGGACAGGGTGGGTCAGCCCCAGCATTTT. Amino acid sequence: CASSWDRVGQPQHF.

The V gene is TRBV6-1, the J gene TRBJ2-1, with unresolved D. This CDR3 has 13 residues. V dropped 2 bases and J dropped 5 bases, with 7 bases sitting between them. Germline V gene sequence: CDR1 MNHNS, CDR2 SASEGT. This chain's CDR3 is CASSEFANNEQFF. Written as DNA, the CDR3 is TGTGCCAGCAGTGAATTTGCTAACAATGAGCAGTTCTTC.

This clone has just one count. The chain combines TRBV28 with TRBJ1-6, with D possibly matching TRBD1 (5 bases). V lost 1 base and J 0 bases, leaving 10 bases between the germline ends. CDR1 MDHEN and CDR2 SYDVKM come from the germline V gene. The CDR3 has 17 amino acids. The CDR3 sequence: CASSLFQGSSYNSPLHF. The CDR3 bases are TGTGCCAGCAGTTTATTTCAGGGCAGCTCCTATAATTCACCCCTCCACTTT.

This clone was counted a single time. The rearrangement links TRBV3-1 (or the pseudogene TRBV3-2) to TRBJ1-1, with 7 bases that match TRBD1. This CDR3 contains 15 residues. V lost 6 bases and J lost 4; bases outside the gene matches: 11. Germline values: CDR1 LGHDT, CDR2 YNNKEL (reference sequence). CDR3 amino acids: CASSPTRQGPTEAFF. The CDR3, as DNA: TGTGCCAGCAGTCCTACAAGACAGGGTCCCACTGAAGCTTTCTTT.

The rearrangement links TRBV6-5 to TRBJ1-2; 7 bases align to TRBD1. The V gene end was trimmed by 5 bases and the J gene end by 5 bases; junction bases not matched to a gene: 11. The germline V gene encodes CDR1 MNHEY and CDR2 SVGAGI. The CDR3 consists of 15 residues. CDR3 in amino acids: CASSNPDREGYGYTF. The DNA for the CDR3 is TGTGCCAGCAGTAATCCTGACAGGGAAGGGTATGGCTACACCTTC.

The gene calls are TRBV11-2 and TRBJ2-7; perhaps TRBD1 as D (5 bases). This CDR3 spans 14 amino acids. V lost 6 bases to trimming and J lost 2 bases, with 14 bases between them. Germline values: CDR1 SGHAT, CDR2 FQNNGV. The chain's CDR3 is CASREKDTAYEQYF. Here the CDR3 DNA reads TGTGCCAGCAGGGAAAAGGACACCGCCTACGAGCAGTACTTC.

The J gene is TRBJ1-2, the V gene TRBV19; D gene unclear. There are 16 residues in the CDR3. Germline V gene sequence: CDR1 LNHDA, CDR2 SQIVND (reference sequence). Between the trimmed V and J ends, which lost 3 bases and 4 bases, there was a span of 18 bases. The CDR3 here is CASSIGPTSTAYGYTF. CDR3 sequence (DNA): TGTGCCAGTAGTATCGGGCCCACTAGCACCGCCTATGGCTACACCTTC.

The chain links TRBV28 to TRBJ2-7, with TRBD2 matching 9 bases. The J segment lost 4 bases and the V segment lost 3 bases, leaving 4 bases of the junction unmatched. The CDR3 consists of 14 residues. Germline assignment: CDR1 MDHEN and CDR2 SYDVKM. This CDR3 is CASSLRTSVYEQYF. CDR3 sequence (DNA): TGTGCCAGCAGTTTGCGGACTAGCGTATACGAGCAGTACTTC.

The chain carries TRBV6-5 and TRBJ2-2; 9 bases align to TRBD2. Unmatched junction bases numbered 2, after V lost 1 base and J lost 2 bases. The CDR3 contains 16 residues. Germline CDR1 reads MNHEY; CDR2 reads SVGAGI. The CDR3 DNA is TGTGCCAGCAGTTACTGGGGGACTAGCAACACCGGGGAGCTGTTTTTT. It translates to CASSYWGTSNTGELFF.

This clone has a single count. The genes are TRBV7-8 and TRBJ2-7; maybe TRBD2 (5 bases). This CDR3 comprises 14 residues. Germline lookup yields CDR1 SGHVS and CDR2 FQNEAQ. V gave up 0 bases and J gave up 0 bases, with 6 bases separating them. The CDR3 spells CASSLAGSSYEQYF. CDR3 nucleotides: TGTGCCAGCAGCTTAGCAGGGAGCTCCTACGAGCAGTACTTC. The full variable domain, in which reference TRBV7-8 and TRBJ2-7 provide the parts outside the CDR3, is GAGVSQSPRYKVAKRGQDVALRCDPISGHVSLFWYQQALGQGPEFLTYFQNEAQLDKSGLPSDRFFAERPEGSVSTLKIQRTQQEDSAVYLCASSLAGSSYEQYFGPGTRLTVT.

This clone was counted a single time. J is TRBJ1-5 and V is TRBV19; 8 nucleotides agree with TRBD1. The trim removed 5 bases at V and 9 bases at J, leaving 12 bases unmatched. The CDR3 spans 15 residues. Germline V lookup: CDR1 LNHDA, CDR2 SQIVND (reference sequence). In nucleotides, the CDR3 is TGTGCCAGTAGTTCGGACAGGGATAACCTACGGCCCCAGCATTTT. The encoded protein is CASSSDRDNLRPQHF.

The J gene is TRBJ2-3, the V gene TRBV7-2; D perhaps matches TRBD2 (5 bases). Trimming stripped 5 bases from V and 8 bases from J, with 17 bases between. Germline values: CDR1 SGHTA, CDR2 FQGNSA. The CDR3 sequence is 14 residues long. The chain's CDR3 is CASSPRAYWGTQYF. The DNA for the CDR3 is TGTGCCAGCAGCCCGCGGGCCTACTGGGGTACGCAGTATTTT. Complete variable domain (other parts from reference TRBV7-2 and TRBJ2-3): GAGVSQSPSNKVTEKGKDVELRCDPISGHTALYWYRQSLGQGLEFLIYFQGNSAPDKSGLPSDRFSAERTGGSVSTLTIQRTQQEDSAVYLCASSPRAYWGTQYFGPGTRLTVL.

The CDR3 sequence: CASSITPGPRGGNTIYF. Written as DNA, the CDR3 is TGTGCCAGTAGTATCACTCCGGGACCCCGGGGAGGAAACACCATATATTTT. The chain employs TRBV19 and TRBJ1-3, with D possibly TRBD1 on 5 matching bases. The CDR3 runs 17 residues. Germline V gene data show CDR1 as LNHDA and CDR2 as SQIVND (reference sequence). The ends were cut back, 3 bases at V and 4 bases at J, with 19 bases in the middle.

V gene TRBV28 combines with J gene TRBJ1-1, with D uncertain. The germline V gene encodes CDR1 MDHEN and CDR2 SYDVKM. This CDR3 is 12 amino acids long. V was trimmed by 2 bases and J by 11 bases, leaving 12 bases between them. The DNA for the CDR3 is TGTGCCAGCAGTTTACCCCGCGGTGGGGCTTTCTTT. As protein: CASSLPRGGAFF.

The chain carries TRBV7-2 and TRBJ2-5, with D possibly matching TRBD2 (5 bases). Germline values: CDR1 SGHTA, CDR2 FQGNSA. CDR3 length: 15 amino acids. Trimming cost V 5 bases and J 4 bases, with 17 bases left between them. The CDR3 region is CASSPPGQRPETQYF. The CDR3 region has the DNA TGTGCCAGCAGCCCCCCCGGGCAGCGGCCAGAGACCCAGTACTTC.

The chain is built from TRBV18 and TRBJ2-5; TRBD1 might be the D (5 bases). The V gene lost 2 bases and the J gene lost 1 base, with 5 bases spanning the gap. Germline V CDR1 and CDR2: KGHSH, LQKENI. CDR3 length equals 13 residues. CDR3 bases: TGTGCCAGCTCACCAGGGGCCCAAGAGACCCAGTACTTC. Translation: CASSPGAQETQYF.

The chain couples TRBV6-1 to TRBJ2-2, with D possibly being TRBD1 (5 bases). This CDR3 contains 11 residues. Germline values: CDR1 MNHNS, CDR2 SASEGT. V was pared by 6 bases and J by 8 bases, with 7 bases between. The DNA for the CDR3 is TGTGCCAGCAGCCAGGGTGGGGAGCTGTTTTTT. Amino acid sequence: CASSQGGELFF.